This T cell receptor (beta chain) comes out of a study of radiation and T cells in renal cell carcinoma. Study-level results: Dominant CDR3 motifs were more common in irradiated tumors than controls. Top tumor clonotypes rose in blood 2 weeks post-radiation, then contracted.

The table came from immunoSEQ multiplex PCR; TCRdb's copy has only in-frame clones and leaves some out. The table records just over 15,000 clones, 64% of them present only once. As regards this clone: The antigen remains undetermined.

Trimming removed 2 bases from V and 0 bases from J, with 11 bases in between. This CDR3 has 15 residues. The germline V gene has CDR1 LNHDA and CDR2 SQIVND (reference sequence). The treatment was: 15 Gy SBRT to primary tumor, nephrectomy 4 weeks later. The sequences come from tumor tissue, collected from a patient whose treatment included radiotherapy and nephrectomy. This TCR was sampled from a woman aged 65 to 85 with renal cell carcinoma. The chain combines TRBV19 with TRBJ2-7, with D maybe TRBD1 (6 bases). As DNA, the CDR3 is TGTGCCAGTAGTATATCAGGGGATAGCTCCTACGAGCAGTACTTC. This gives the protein CASSISGDSSYEQYF.